The sequence of this T cell receptor beta chain was determined in a study of shared clonotypes between healthy human individuals. The study, taken as a whole, reports: Naive CD4 clonotype sharing across a handful of donors was approximately 5.2%. Memory subsets had estimated richness that was generally smaller than that of naive subsets.

Only in-frame clones appear in the TCRdb table, and some are missing; sequencing was by immunoSEQ multiplex PCR. The profile shows some 2,000,000 clones, around 95% of them singletons. In the case of this clone: Its antigen is still unknown.

There were no recent acute infections or vaccinations among the donors, who were healthy HIV-negative adults. This sequence originates from a man aged 18 to 30 in good health. The sample was naive CD4+ T cells sorted from blood. Subset reported: CD45RA+ positively selected.

CDR3 in DNA: TGTGCCTGGAGTTCAGAAGGACTCTCCAAAGCGGAAAAACTGTTTTTT. Translation: CAWSSEGLSKAEKLFF. The chain joins TRBV30 to TRBJ1-4; D unresolved. This CDR3 is built from 16 residues. Germline CDR1 GTSNPN, CDR2 SVGIG (reference sequence). Between the trimmed V and J ends, which lost 2 bases and 8 bases, there was a span of 21 bases.